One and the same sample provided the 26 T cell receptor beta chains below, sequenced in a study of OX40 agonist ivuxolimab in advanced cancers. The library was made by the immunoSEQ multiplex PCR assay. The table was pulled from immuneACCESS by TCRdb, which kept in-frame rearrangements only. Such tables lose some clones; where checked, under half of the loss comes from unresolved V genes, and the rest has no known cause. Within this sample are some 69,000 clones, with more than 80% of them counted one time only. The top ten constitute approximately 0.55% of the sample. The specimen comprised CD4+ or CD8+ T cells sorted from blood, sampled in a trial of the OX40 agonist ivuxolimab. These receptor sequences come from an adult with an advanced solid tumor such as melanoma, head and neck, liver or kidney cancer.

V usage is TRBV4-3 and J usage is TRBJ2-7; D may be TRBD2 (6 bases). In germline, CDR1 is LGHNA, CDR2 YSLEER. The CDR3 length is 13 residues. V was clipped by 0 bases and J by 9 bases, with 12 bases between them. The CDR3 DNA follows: TGCGCCAGCAGCCAAGAGGCGGGGATTGGGCAGTACTTC. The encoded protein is CASSQEAGIGQYF.

The CDR3 spells CASSLTYSSGSLYEQYF. The CDR3 DNA reads TGCGCCAGCAGCCTAACGTATTCTAGCGGGAGTCTCTACGAGCAGTACTTC. V is TRBV5-1 and J is TRBJ2-7, with 10 bases matching TRBD2. V gave up 4 bases and J gave up 3 bases; unmatched junction bases: 13. CDR1 is SGHRS and CDR2 is YFSETQ in the germline V gene. This CDR3 has 17 amino acids.

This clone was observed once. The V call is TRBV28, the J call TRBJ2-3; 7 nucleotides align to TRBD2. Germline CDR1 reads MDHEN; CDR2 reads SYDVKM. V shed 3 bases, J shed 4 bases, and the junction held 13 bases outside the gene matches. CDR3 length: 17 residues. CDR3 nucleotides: TGTGCCAGCAGTTTCTGGGAGTCGGGGGGAGGGGCAGATACGCAGTATTTT. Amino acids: CASSFWESGGGADTQYF.

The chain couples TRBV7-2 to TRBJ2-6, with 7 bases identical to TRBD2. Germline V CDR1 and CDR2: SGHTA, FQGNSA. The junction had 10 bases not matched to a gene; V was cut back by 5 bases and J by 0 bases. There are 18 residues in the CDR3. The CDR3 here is CASSLELAVYSGANVLTF. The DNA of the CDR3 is TGTGCCAGCAGCCTCGAGCTAGCGGTCTACTCTGGGGCCAACGTCCTGACTTTC.

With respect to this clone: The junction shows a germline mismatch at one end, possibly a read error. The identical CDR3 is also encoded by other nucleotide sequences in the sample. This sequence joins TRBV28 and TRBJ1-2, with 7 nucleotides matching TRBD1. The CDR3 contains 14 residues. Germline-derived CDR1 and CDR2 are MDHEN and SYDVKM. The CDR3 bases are TGTGCTAGCAGGCGGGACAGAACCTGGGGTGGCTACACCTTC. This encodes CASRRDRTWGGYTF.

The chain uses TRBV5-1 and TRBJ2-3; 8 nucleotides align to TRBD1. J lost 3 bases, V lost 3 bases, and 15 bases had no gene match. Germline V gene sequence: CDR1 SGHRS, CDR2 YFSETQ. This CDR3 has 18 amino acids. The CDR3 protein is CASSWLQGAEGTTDTQYF. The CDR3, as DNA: TGCGCCAGCAGCTGGCTCCAGGGGGCGGAGGGAACAACAGATACGCAGTATTTT.

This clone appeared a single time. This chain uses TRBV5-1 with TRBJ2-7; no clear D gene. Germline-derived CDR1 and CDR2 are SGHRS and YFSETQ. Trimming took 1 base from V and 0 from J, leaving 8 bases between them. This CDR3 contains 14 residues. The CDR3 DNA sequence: TGCGCCAGCAGCTTGACGATCAGCTCCTACGAGCAGTACTTC. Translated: CASSLTISSYEQYF.

CDR3 sequence: CASSLNSGGFGETQYF. In DNA form, the CDR3 reads TGCGCCAGCAGTCTAAACTCAGGGGGATTTGGGGAGACCCAGTACTTC. The V gene is TRBV4-3, the J gene TRBJ2-5, with 7 bases matching TRBD1. J lost 5 bases, V lost 6 bases, and 15 bases had no gene match. The CDR3 contains 16 residues. Looked up from germline, CDR1 is LGHNA and CDR2 is YSLEER.

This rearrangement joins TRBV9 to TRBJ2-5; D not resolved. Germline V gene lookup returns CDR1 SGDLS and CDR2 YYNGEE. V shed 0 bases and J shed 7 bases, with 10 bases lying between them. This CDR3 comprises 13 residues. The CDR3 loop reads CASSVGEMGTQYF. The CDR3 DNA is TGTGCCAGCAGCGTAGGGGAAATGGGGACCCAGTACTTC.

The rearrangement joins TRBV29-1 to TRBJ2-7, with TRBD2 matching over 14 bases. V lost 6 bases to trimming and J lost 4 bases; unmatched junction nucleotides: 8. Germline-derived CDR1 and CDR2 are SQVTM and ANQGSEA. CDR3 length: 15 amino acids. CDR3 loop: CSVAGTSGSEYEQYF. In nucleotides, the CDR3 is TGCAGCGTGGCCGGGACTAGCGGGAGTGAGTACGAGCAGTACTTC.

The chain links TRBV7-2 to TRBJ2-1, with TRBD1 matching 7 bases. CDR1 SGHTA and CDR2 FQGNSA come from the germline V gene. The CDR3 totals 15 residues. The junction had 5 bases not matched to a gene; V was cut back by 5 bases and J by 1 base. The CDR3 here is CASSRRQGSYNEQFF. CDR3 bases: TGTGCCAGCAGCCGACGACAGGGTTCCTACAATGAGCAGTTCTTC.

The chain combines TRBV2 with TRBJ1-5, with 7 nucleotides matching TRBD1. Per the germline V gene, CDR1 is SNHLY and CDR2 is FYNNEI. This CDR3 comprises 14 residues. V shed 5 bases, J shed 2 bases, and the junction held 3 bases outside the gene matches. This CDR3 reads CASSPDRGNQPQHF. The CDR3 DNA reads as TGTGCCAGCAGTCCTGACAGGGGCAATCAGCCCCAGCATTTT.

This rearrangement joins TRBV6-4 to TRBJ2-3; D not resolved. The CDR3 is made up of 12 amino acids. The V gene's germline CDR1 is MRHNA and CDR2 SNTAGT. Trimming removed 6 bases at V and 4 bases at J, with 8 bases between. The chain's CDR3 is CASRGPADTQYF. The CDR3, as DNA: TGTGCCAGCAGGGGCCCGGCAGATACGCAGTATTTT.

This CDR3 reads CASSLAGGTWDTQYF. As DNA, the CDR3 is TGCGCCAGCAGCTTGGCCGGCGGGACTTGGGATACGCAGTATTTT. The gene calls are TRBV5-1 and TRBJ2-3, with D maybe TRBD2 (6 bases). V dropped 0 bases and J dropped 6 bases, with 14 bases sitting between them. This CDR3 has 15 residues. The V gene's germline CDR1 is SGHRS and CDR2 YFSETQ. Drawing the rest from reference TRBV5-1 and TRBJ2-3, the complete variable domain is KAGVTQTPRYLIKTRGQQVTLSCSPISGHRSVSWYQQTPGQGLQFLFEYFSETQRNKGNFPGRFSGRQFSNSRSEMNVSTLELGDSALYLCASSLAGGTWDTQYFGPGTRLTVL.

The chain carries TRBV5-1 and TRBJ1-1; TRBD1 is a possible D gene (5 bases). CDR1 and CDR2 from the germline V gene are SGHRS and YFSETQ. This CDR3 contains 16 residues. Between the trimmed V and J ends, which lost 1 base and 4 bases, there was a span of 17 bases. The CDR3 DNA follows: TGCGCCAGCAGCTTGACAGGCGCTAATTCTGGCACTGAAGCTTTCTTT. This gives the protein CASSLTGANSGTEAFF.

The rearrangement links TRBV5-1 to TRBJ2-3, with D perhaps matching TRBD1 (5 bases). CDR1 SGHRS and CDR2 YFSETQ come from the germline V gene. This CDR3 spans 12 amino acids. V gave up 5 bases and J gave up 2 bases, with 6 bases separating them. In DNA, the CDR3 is TGCGCCAGCAGACAGGACACAGATACGCAGTATTTT. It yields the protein CASRQDTDTQYF.

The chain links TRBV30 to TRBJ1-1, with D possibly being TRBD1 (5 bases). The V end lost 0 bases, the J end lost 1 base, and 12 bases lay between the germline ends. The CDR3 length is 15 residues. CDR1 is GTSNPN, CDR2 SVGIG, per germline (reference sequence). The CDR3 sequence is CAWSVWGGGNTEAFF. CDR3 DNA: TGTGCCTGGAGTGTCTGGGGCGGGGGGAACACTGAAGCTTTCTTT.

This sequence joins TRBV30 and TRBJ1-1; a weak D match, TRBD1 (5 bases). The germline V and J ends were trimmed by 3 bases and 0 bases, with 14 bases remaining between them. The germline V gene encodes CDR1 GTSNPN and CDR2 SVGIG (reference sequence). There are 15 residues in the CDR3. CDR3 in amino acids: CAWRRRGSMNTEAFF. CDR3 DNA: TGTGCCTGGAGAAGGAGGGGCTCGATGAACACTGAAGCTTTCTTT.

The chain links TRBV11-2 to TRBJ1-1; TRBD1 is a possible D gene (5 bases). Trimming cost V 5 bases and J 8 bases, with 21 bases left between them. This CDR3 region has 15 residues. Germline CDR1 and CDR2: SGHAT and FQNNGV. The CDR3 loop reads CASSTTFWGIGEAFF. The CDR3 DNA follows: TGTGCCAGCAGCACTACGTTCTGGGGGATCGGAGAAGCTTTCTTT.

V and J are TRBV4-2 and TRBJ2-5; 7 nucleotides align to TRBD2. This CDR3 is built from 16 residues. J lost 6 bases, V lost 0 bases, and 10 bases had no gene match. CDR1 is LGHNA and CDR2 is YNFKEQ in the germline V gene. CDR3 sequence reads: CASSQDLRQGGKTQYF. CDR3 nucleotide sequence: TGTGCCAGCAGCCAAGATCTTCGGCAGGGAGGGAAGACCCAGTACTTC.

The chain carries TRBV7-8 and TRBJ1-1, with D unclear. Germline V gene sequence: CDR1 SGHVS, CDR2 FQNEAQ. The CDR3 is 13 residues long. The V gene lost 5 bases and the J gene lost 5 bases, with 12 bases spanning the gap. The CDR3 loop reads CASSRTRGTEAFF. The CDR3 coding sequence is TGTGCCAGCAGCCGGACGCGGGGAACTGAAGCTTTCTTT.

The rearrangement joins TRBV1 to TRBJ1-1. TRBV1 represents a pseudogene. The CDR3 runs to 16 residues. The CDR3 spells CTSSQEGEALVTEAFF. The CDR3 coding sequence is TGCACCAGCAGCCAAGAAGGGGAGGCTTTGGTCACTGAAGCTTTCTTT.

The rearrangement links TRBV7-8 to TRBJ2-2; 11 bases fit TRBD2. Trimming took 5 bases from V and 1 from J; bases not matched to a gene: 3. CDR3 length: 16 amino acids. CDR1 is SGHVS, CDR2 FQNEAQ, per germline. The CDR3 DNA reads TGTGCCAGCAGCAACCTAGCGGGAGGGAACACCGGGGAGCTGTTTTTT. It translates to CASSNLAGGNTGELFF.

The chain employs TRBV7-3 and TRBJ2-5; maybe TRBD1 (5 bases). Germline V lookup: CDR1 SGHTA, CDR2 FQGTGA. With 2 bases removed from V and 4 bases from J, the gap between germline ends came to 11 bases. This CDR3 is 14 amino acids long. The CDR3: CASSLFPQGETQYF. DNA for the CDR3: TGTGCCAGCAGCTTATTTCCCCAGGGAGAGACCCAGTACTTC.

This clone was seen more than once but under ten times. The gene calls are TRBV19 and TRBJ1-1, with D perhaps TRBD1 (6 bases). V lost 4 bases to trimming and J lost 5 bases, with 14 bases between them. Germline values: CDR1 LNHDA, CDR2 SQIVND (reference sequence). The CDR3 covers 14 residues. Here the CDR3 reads CASSKLTQGTEAFF. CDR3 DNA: TGTGCCAGTAGTAAGCTGACACAGGGAACTGAAGCTTTCTTT.

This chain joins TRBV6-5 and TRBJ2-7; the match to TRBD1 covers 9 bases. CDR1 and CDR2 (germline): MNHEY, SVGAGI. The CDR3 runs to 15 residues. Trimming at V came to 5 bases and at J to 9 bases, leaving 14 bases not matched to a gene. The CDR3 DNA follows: TGTGCCAGCAGTCAACAGGGGGCGCAAGGTATAAGGCAGTACTTC. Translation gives CASSQQGAQGIRQYF.